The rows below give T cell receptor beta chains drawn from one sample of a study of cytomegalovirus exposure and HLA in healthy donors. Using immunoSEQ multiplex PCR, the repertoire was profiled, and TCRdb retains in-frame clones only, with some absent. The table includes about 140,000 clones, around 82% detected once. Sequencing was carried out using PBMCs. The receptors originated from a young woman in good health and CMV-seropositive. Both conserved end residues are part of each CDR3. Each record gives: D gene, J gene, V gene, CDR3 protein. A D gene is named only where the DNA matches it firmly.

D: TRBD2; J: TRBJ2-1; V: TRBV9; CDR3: CASSVGLAVNNEQFF
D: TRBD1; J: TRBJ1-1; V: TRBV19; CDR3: CASTHGTGGNTEAFF
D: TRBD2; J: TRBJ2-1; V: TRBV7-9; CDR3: CASSPASGGVYEQFF
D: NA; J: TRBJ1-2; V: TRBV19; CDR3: CASKRGWEADRYGYTF
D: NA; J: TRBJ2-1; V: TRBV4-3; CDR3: CASSQDRLGAVNEQFF
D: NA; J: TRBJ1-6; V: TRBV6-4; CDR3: CASKPSYNSPLHF
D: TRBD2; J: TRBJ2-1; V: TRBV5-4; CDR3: CASSPPSAGVLNNEQFF
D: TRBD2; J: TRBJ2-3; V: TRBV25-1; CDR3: CASSERRGDEDTQYF
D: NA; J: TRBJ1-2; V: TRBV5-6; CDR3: CASSMSAGRNTF
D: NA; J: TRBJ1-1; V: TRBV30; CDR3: CAWRPRGSEAFF
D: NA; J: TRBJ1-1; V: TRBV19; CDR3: CASTAHMNTEAFF
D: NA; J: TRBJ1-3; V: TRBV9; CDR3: CASNKDSSGNTIYF
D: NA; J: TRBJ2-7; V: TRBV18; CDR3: CASTKFGEAYEQHF
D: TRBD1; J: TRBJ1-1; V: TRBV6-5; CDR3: CASSTPDRGRAEAFF
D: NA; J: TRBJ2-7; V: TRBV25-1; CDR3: CASSESGSYEQYF
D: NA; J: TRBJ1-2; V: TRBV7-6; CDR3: CASSFGGAANYGYTF
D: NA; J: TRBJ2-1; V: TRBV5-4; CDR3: CASSLRGQSYNEQFF
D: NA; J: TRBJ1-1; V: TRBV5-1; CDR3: CASSLRQLNTEAFF
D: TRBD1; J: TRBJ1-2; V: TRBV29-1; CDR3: CSALSRDSYYGYTF
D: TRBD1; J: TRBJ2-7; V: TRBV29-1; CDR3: CSARDRGDEQYF
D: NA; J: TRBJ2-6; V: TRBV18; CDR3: CASSTRGGAGANVLTF
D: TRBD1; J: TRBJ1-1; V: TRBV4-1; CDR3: CASSQGTGMNTEAFF
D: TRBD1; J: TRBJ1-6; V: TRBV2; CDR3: CASSDRDRRTNSPLHF
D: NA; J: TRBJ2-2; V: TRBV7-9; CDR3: CASSPGQNTGELFF
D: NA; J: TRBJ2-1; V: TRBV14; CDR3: CASSPSGIIYNEQFF
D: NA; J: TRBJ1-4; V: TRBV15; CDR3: CATSRGQGHEKLFF
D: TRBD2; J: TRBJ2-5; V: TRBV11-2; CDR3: CASSFNPGGIQETQYF
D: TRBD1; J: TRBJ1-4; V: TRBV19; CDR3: CASSQDRILATNEKLFF
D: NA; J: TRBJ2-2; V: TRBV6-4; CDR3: CASSKGRGAGELFF
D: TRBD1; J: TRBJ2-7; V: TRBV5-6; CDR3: CASSLTGASYEQYF
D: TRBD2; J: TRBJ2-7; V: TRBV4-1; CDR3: CASSQGLAGYEQYF
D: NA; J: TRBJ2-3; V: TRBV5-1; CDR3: CASSFADTQYF
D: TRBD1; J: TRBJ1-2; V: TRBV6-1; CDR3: CASRDRGFGGYGYTF
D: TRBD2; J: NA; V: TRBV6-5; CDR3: CASSSRRFSGSYEQYF
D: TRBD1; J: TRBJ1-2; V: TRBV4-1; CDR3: CASSQLSTGGNRGYTF
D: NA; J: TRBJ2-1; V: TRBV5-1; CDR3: CASSLTGSDYNEQFF
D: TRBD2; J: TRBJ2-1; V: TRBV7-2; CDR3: CASSSTSGYVSEQFF
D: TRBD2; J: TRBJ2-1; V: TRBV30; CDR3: CAWRVAGGPNEQFF
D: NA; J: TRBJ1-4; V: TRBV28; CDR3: CASSRTNEKLFF
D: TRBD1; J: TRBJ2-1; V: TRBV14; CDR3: CATRPQGENEQFF
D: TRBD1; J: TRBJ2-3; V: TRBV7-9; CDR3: CASSPPRQGSTDTQYF
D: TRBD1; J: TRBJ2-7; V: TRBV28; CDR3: CASSFGVPGQGAYEQYF
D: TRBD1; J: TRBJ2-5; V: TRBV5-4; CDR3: CASSSDRGETQYF
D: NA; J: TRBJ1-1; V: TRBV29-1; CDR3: CSAGQPTEAFF
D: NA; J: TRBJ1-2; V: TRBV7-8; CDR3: CASSLVVGATIGYTF
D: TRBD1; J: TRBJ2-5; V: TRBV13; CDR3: CASSSHGQGRTQYF
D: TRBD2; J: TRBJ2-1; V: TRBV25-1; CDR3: CASSEYKRGTIIHEQFF
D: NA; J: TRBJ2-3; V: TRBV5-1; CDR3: CASSLGIGGADTQYF
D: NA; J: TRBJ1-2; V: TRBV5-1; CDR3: CASSLGGDYGYTF
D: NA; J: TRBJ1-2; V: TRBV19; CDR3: CASSTRQTYGYTF
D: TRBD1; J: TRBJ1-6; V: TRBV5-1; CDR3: CASSFQWDSSVSPLHF
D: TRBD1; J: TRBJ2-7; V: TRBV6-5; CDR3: CASSVTGGREQYF
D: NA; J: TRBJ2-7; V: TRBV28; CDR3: CASSLLGASYEQYF
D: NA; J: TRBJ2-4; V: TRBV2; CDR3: CASGEAVNIQYF
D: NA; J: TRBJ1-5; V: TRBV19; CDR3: CASSITGGGQPQHF
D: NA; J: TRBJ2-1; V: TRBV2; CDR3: CASSSVGGGSYNEQFF
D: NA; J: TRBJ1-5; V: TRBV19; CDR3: CASRTDRLSNQPQHF
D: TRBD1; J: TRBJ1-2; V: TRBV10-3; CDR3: CASSDGTGEGYGYTF
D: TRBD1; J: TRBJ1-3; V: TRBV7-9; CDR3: CASSRGTGLGNTIYF